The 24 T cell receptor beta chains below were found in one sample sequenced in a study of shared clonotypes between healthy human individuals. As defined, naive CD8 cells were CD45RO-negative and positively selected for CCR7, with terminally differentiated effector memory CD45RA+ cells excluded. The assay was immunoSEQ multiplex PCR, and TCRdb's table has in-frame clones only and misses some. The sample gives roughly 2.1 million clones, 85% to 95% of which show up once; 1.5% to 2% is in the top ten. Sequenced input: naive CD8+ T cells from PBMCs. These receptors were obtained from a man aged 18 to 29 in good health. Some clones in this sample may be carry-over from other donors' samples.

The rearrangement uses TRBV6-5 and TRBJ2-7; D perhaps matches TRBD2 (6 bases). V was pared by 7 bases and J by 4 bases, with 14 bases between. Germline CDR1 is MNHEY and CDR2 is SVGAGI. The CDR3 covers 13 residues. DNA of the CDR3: TGTGCCAGCAAACTAGCTGACAAATACGAGCAGTACTTC. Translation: CASKLADKYEQYF.

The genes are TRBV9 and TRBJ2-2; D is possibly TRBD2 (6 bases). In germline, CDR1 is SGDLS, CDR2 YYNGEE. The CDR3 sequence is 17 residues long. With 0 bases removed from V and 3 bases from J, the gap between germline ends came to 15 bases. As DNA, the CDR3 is TGTGCCAGCAGCGTAGCTGTTCGCGGGAACCACACCGGGGAGCTGTTTTTT. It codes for CASSVAVRGNHTGELFF.

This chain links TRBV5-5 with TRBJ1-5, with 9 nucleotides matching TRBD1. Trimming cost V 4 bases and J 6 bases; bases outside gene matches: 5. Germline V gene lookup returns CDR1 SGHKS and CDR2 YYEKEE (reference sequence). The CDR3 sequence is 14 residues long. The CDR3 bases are TGTGCCAGCAGCGTGGACAGGGGTGGTCAGCCCCAGCATTTT. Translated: CASSVDRGGQPQHF.

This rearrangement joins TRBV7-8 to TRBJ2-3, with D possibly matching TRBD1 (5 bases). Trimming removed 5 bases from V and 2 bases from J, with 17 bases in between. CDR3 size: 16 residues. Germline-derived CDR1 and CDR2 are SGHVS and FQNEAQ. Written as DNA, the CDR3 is TGTGCCAGCAGCCCGCAGGGCCTATTACTCACAGATACGCAGTATTTT. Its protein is CASSPQGLLLTDTQYF.

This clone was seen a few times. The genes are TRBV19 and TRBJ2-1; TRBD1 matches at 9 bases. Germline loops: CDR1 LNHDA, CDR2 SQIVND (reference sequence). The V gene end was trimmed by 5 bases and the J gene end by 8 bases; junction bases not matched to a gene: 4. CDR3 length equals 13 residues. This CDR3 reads CASSARTGDEQFF. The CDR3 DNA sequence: TGTGCCAGTAGTGCAAGGACAGGGGATGAGCAGTTCTTC.

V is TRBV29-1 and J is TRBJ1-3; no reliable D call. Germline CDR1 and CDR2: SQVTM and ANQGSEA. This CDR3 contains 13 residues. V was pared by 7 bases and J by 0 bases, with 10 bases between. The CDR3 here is CSATVSSGNTIYF. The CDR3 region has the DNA TGCAGCGCTACAGTGAGCTCTGGAAACACCATATATTTT.

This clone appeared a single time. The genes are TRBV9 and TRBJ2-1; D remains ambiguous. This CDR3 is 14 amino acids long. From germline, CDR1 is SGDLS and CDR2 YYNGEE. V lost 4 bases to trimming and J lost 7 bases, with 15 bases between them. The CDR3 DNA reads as TGTGCCAGCAGCCCCCGGGCACCTTGGAATGAGCAGTTCTTC. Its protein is CASSPRAPWNEQFF.

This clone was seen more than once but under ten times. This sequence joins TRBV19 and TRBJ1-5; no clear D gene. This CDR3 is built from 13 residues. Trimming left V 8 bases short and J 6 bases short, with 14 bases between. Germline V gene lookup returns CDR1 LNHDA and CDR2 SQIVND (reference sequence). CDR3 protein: CASLHAMGQPQHF. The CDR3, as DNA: TGTGCCAGTCTCCACGCCATGGGTCAGCCCCAGCATTTT. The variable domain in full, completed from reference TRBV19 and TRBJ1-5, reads DGGITQSPKYLFRKEGQNVTLSCEQNLNHDAMYWYRQDPGQGLRLIYYSQIVNDFQKGDIAEGYSVSREKKESFPLTVTSAQKNPTAFYLCASLHAMGQPQHFGDGTRLSIL.

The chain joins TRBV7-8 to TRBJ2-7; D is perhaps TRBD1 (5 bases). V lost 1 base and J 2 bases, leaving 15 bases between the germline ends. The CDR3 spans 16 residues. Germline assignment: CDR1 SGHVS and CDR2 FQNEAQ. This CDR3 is CASSLGQDIFAYEQYF. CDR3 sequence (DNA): TGTGCCAGCAGCTTAGGGCAGGACATTTTCGCCTACGAGCAGTACTTC.

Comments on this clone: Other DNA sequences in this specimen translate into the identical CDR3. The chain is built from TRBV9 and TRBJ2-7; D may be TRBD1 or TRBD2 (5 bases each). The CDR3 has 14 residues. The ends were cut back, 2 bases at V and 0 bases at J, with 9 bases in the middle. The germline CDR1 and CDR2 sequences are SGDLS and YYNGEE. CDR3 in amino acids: CASSVSGGSYEQYF. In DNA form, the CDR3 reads TGTGCCAGCAGCGTCTCTGGGGGCTCCTACGAGCAGTACTTC. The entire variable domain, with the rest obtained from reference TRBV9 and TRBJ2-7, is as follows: DSGVTQTPKHLITATGQRVTLRCSPRSGDLSVYWYQQSLDQGLQFLIQYYNGEERAKGNILERFSAQQFPDLHSELNLSSLELGDSALYFCASSVSGGSYEQYFGPGTRLTVT.

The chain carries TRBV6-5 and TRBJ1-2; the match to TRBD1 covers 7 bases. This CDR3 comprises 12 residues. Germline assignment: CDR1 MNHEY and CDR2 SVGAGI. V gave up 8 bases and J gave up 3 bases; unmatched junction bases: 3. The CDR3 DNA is TGTGCCAGCTCAGGGGGGGACTATGGCTACACCTTC. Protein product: CASSGGDYGYTF.

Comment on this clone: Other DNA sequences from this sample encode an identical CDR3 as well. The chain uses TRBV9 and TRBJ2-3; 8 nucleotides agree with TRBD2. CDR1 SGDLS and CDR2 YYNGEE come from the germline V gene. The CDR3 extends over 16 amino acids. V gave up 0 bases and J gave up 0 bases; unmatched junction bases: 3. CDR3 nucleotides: TGTGCCAGCAGCGTAGCCGCTAGCGGGAGCACAGATACGCAGTATTTT. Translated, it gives CASSVAASGSTDTQYF.

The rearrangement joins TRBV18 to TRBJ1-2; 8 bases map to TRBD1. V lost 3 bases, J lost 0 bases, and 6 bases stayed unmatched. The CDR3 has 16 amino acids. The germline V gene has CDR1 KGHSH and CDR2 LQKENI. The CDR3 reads CASSPDRDIANYGYTF. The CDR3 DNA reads TGTGCCAGCTCACCGGACAGGGACATAGCTAACTATGGCTACACCTTC. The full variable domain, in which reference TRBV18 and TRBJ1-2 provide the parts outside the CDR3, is NAGVMQNPRHLVRRRGQEARLRCSPMKGHSHVYWYRQLPEEGLKFMVYLQKENIIDESGMPKERFSAEFPKEGPSILRIQQVVRGDSAAYFCASSPDRDIANYGYTFGSGTRLTVV.

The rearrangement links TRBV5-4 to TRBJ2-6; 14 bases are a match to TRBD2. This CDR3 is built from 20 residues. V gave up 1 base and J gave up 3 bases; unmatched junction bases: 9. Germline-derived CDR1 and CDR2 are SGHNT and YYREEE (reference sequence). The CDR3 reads CASSLTTRTSGRFGANVLTF. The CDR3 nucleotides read TGTGCCAGCAGCTTGACCACCAGGACTAGCGGGAGGTTTGGGGCCAACGTCCTGACTTTC.

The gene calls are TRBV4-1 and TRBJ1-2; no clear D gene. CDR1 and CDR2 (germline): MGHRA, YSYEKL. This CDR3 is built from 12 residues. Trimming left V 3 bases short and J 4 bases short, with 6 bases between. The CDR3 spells CASSQHSYGYTF. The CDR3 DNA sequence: TGCGCCAGCAGCCAGCACAGCTATGGCTACACCTTC.

In DNA, the CDR3 is TGTGCCAGCAGTGTCCAAAAGGGGAGCTACGAGCAGTACTTC. Translation: CASSVQKGSYEQYF. The chain uses TRBV6-1 and TRBJ2-7; D possibly matches TRBD1 or TRBD2 (5 bases each). Germline V gene data show CDR1 as MNHNS and CDR2 as SASEGT. This CDR3 contains 14 residues. Trimming removed 4 bases at V and 3 bases at J, with 13 bases between.

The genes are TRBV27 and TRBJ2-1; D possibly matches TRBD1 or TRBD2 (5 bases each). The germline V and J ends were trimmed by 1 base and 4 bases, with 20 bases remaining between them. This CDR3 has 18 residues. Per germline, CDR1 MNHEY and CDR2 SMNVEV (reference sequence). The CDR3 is CASSLFPPGALAYNEQFF. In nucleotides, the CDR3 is TGTGCCAGCAGTTTATTCCCCCCCGGGGCGCTCGCATACAATGAGCAGTTCTTC.

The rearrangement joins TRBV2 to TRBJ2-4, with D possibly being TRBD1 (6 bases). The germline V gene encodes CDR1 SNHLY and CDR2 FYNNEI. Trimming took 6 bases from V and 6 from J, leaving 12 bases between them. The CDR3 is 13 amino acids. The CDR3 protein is CASRQGQTNIQYF. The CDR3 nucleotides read TGTGCCAGCAGGCAAGGACAGACAAACATTCAGTACTTC. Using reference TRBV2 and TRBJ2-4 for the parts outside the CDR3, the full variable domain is EPEVTQTPSHQVTQMGQEVILRCVPISNHLYFYWYRQILGQKVEFLVSFYNNEISEKSEIFDDQFSVERPDGSNFTLKIRSTKLEDSAMYFCASRQGQTNIQYFGAGTRLSVL.

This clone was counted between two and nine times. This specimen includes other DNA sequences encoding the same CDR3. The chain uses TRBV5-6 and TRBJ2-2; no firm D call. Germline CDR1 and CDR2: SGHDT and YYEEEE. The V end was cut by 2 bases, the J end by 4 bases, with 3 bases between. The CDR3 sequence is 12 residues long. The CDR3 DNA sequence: TGTGCCAGCAGCTTTGGCACCGGGGAGCTGTTTTTT. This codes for CASSFGTGELFF.

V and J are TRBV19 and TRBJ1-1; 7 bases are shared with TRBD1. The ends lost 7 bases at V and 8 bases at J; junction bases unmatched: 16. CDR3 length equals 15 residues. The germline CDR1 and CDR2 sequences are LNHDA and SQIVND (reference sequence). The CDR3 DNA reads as TGTGCCAGTACTACGACAGGGCTACAAACGAGGGAAGCTTTCTTT. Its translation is CASTTTGLQTREAFF.

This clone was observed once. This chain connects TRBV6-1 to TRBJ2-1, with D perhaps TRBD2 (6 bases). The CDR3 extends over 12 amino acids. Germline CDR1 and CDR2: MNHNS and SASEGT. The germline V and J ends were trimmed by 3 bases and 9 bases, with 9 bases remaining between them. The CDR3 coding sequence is TGTGCCAGCAGTGATATCGGGAGTGAGCAGTTCTTC. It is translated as CASSDIGSEQFF.

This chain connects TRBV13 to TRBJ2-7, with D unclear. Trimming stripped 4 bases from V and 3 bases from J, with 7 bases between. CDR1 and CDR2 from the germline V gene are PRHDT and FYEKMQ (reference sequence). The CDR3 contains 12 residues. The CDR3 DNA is TGTGCCAGCAGCTCAAGCCTCTACGAGCAGTACTTC. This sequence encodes CASSSSLYEQYF.

This CDR3 is CASSPLWAGELFF. The CDR3 nucleotides are TGTGCCAGCAGCCCCCTCTGGGCCGGGGAGCTGTTTTTT. The V and J genes are TRBV9 and TRBJ2-2; D uncertain. This CDR3 has 13 amino acids. Germline V gene data show CDR1 as SGDLS and CDR2 as YYNGEE. Trimming pared 4 bases from V and 6 bases from J, leaving 10 bases between.

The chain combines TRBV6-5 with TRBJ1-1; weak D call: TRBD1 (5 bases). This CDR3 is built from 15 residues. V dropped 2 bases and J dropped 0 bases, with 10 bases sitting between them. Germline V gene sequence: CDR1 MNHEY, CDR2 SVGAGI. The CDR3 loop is CASSYEQGLNTEAFF. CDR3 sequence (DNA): TGTGCCAGCAGTTACGAGCAGGGCCTGAACACTGAAGCTTTCTTT.